The source of this TCR beta chain is a study of T-cell memory formation after mild COVID-19. Study observations and caveats: The appearance of some responding clones in pre-infection memory suggested that cross-reactive memory joined. CD4/CD8 balance held among clones contracting day 15 to 85, and later expanders leaned CD4+.

Germline loops: CDR1 MNHEY, CDR2 SVGEGT. V lost 3 bases and J lost 4, with 6 bases in between. This CDR3 is 12 amino acids long. This clonotype appeared a few times. Its antigen is currently unknown. TCRdb used MiXCR to reprocess the 5' RACE reads, holding one entry per CDR3 protein. The top ten clones hold 20% to 25% of a sample with roughly 370,000 distinct CDR3 sequences, roughly 15% of them seen once. The sample taken for sequencing was PBMCs or a T cell subset sorted from them (not recorded which). The rearrangement links TRBV6-2 or TRBV6-3 to TRBJ1-2, with no clear D. This sequence originates from a man between 18 and 29 years old who had mild COVID-19 (a few samples of this study predate the infection). Cell type and time point are not known. CDR3 in DNA: TGTGCCAGCAGTTATGGAACCTATGGCTACACCTTC. Translated, it gives CASSYGTYGYTF.